The T cell receptor (beta chain) under discussion was sequenced for a study of beta chain features in type 1 diabetes. Findings and caveats of the study: Sampled from patients, naive, central memory and Treg TCRB repertoires appeared more similar than those sampled from healthy donors. All four CD4+ subsets from Type 1 diabetes patients carried moderately but significantly shorter TCRB CDR3s.

The investigators reverse transcribed all of the isolated RNA, so they sequenced expressed TCRB transcripts. Profiling relied on immunoSEQ multiplex PCR, and the TCRdb table lists in-frame clones only, not all of them. The sample shows 300,000 or so clones, 13% of them seen only once. Germline CDR1 is SGHTA and CDR2 is FQGNSA. Trimming at V came to 5 bases and at J to 5 bases, leaving 8 bases not matched to a gene. This CDR3 has 15 residues. Sorting of CD4+ naive, central memory, regulatory and stem cell-like memory cells was performed via CD45RO/CCR7/CD25/CD127/CD95/CD27. Note on this clone: The target antigen is unknown.

The sequence derives from a young woman with type 1 diabetes. The chain is built from TRBV7-2 and TRBJ2-1; TRBD1 matches at 8 bases. The sequenced sample was naive CD4+ T cells from blood. The CDR3 sequence is CASSLDRGRHNEQFF. The CDR3, as DNA: TGTGCCAGCAGCCTAGACAGGGGCCGTCACAATGAGCAGTTCTTC.